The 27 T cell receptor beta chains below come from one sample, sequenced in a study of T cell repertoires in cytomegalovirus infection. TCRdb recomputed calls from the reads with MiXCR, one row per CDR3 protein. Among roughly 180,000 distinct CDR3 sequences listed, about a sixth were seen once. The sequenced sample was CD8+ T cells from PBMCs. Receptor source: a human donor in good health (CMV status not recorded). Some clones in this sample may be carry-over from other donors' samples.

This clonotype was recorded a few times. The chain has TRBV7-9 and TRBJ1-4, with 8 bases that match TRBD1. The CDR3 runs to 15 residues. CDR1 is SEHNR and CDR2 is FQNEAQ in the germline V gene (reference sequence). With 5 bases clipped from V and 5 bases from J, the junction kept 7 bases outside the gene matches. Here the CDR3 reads CASSPPGGENEKLFF. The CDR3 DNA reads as TGTGCCAGCAGCCCCCCAGGGGGCGAAAATGAAAAACTGTTTTTT.

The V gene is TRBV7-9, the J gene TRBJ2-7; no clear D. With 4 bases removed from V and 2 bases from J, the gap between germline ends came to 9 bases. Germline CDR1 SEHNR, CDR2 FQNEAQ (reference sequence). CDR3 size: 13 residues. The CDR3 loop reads CASSSTLAYEQYF. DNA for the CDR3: TGTGCCAGCAGCTCGACATTAGCCTACGAGCAGTACTTC.

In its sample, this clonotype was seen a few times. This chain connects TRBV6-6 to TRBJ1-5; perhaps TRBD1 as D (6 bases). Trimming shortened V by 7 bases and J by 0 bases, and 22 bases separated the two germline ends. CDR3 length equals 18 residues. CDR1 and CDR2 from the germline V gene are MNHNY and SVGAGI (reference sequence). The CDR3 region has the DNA TGTGCCAGCACCCAACGGGACATTTCGACCTATAGCAATCAGCCCCAGCATTTT. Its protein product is CASTQRDISTYSNQPQHF.

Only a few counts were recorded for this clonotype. The CDR3 DNA is TGCGCCAGCAGCCAAGATTGGGGACTGGGGGAGACCCAGTACTTC. Amino acid sequence: CASSQDWGLGETQYF. The rearrangement uses TRBV4-3 and TRBJ2-5; tentative D call: TRBD2 (6 bases). V was clipped by 0 bases and J by 5 bases, with 13 bases between them. The CDR3 consists of 15 residues. The germline CDR1 and CDR2 sequences are LGHNA and YSLEER.

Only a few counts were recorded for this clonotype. This CDR3 reads CASSQVSWSGANVLTF. As DNA, the CDR3 is TGCGCCAGCAGCCAAGTGTCTTGGTCAGGGGCCAACGTCCTGACTTTC. The J gene is TRBJ2-6, the V gene TRBV4-3; no reliable D call. V lost 1 base, J lost 4 bases, and 11 bases lay in between. Germline V lookup: CDR1 LGHNA, CDR2 YSLEER. This CDR3 is built from 16 residues.

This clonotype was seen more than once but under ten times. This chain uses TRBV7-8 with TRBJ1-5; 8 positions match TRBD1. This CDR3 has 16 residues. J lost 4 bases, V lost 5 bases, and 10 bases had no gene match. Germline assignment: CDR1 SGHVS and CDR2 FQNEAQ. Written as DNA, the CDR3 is TGTGCCAGCAGCCCGCGACAGGGGAGACAAAATCAGCCCCAGCATTTT. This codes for CASSPRQGRQNQPQHF.

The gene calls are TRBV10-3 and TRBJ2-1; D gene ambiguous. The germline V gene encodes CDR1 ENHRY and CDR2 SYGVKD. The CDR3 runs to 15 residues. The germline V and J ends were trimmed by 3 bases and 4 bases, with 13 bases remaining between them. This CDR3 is CAISEKGAPYNEQFF. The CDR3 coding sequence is TGTGCCATCAGTGAAAAAGGTGCCCCTTACAATGAGCAGTTCTTC.

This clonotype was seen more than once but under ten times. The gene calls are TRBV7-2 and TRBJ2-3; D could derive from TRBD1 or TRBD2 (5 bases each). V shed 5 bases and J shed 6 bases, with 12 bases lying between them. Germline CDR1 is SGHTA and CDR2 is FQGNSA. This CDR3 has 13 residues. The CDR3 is CASSHGTADTQYF. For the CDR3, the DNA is TGTGCCAGCAGCCACGGGACCGCCGATACGCAGTATTTT.

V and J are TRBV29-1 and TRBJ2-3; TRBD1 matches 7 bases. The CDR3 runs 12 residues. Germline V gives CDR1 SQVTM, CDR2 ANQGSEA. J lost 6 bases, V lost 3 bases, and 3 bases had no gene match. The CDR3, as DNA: TGCAGCGTTGAGGAACAGGGGGATACGCAGTATTTT. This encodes CSVEEQGDTQYF.

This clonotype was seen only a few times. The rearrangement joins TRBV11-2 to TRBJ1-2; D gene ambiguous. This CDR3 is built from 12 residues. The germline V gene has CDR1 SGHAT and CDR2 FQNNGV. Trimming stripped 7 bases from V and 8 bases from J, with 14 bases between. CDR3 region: CASKEGRSGYTF. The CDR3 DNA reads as TGTGCCAGCAAGGAGGGAAGGTCAGGCTACACCTTC.

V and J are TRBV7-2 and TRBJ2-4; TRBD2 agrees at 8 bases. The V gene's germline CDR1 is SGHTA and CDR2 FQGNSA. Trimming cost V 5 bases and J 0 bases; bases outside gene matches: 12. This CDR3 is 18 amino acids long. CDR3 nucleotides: TGTGCCAGCAGCCCTCCGGGCGGGGGGCCACTAGCCAAAAACATTCAGTACTTC. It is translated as CASSPPGGGPLAKNIQYF.

The CDR3 reads CASRSQPDVTYEQYF. The CDR3 DNA reads as TGTGCCAGCAGATCCCAACCGGACGTCACCTACGAGCAGTACTTC. The genes are TRBV5-6 and TRBJ2-7, with D hard to call. The CDR3 runs 15 residues. The V end was cut by 5 bases, the J end by 2 bases, with 17 bases between. Germline V gives CDR1 SGHDT, CDR2 YYEEEE.

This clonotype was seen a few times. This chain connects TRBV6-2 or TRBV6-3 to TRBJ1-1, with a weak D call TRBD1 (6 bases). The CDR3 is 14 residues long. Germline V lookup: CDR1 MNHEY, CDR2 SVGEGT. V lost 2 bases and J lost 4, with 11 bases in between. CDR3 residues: CASSYPRGATEAFF. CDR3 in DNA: TGTGCCAGCAGTTACCCGCGGGGGGCCACTGAAGCTTTCTTT.

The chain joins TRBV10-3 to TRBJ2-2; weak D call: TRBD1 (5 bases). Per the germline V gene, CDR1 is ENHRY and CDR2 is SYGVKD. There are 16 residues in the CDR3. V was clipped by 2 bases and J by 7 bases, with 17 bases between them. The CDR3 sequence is CAISEDLQSTGGELFF. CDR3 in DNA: TGTGCCATCAGTGAGGACCTACAGTCTACAGGCGGGGAGCTGTTTTTT.

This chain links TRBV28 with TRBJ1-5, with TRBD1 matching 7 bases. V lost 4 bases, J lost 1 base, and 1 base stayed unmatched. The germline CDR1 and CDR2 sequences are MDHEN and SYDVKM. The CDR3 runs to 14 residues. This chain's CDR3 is CASSSRGSNQPQHF. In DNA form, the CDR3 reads TGTGCCAGCAGTTCCAGGGGGAGCAATCAGCCCCAGCATTTT. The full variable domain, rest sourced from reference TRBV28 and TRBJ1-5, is DVKVTQSSRYLVKRTGEKVFLECVQDMDHENMFWYRQDPGLGLRLIYFSYDVKMKEKGDIPEGYSVSREKKERFSLILESASTNQTSMYLCASSSRGSNQPQHFGDGTRLSIL.

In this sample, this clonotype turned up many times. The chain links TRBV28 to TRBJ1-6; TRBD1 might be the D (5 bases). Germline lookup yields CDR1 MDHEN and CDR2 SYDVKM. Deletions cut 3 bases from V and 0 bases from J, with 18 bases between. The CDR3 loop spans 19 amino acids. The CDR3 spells CASSFQLTALSSYNSPLHF. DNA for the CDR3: TGTGCCAGCAGTTTTCAGCTGACAGCCTTAAGCTCCTATAATTCACCCCTCCACTTT.

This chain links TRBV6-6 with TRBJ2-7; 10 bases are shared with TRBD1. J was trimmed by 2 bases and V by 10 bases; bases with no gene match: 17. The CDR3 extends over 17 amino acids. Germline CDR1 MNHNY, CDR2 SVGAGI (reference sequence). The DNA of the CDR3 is TGTGCCACCCGAGGGTATGCCCGGGACAGGGGAACCTACGAGCAGTACTTC. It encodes CATRGYARDRGTYEQYF.

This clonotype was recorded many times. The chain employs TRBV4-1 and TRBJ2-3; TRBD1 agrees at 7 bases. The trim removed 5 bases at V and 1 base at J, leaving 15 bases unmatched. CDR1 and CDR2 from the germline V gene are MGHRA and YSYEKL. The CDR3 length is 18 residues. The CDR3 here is CASSFGQEIFHGTDTQYF. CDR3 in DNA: TGCGCCAGCAGCTTCGGACAGGAAATTTTCCACGGCACAGATACGCAGTATTTT.

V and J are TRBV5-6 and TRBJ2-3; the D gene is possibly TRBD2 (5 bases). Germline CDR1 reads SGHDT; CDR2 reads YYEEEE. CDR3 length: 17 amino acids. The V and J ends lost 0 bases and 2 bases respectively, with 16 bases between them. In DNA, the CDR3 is TGTGCCAGCAGCTTGGGGGGAATCATGGGAGACACAGATACGCAGTATTTT. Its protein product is CASSLGGIMGDTDTQYF.

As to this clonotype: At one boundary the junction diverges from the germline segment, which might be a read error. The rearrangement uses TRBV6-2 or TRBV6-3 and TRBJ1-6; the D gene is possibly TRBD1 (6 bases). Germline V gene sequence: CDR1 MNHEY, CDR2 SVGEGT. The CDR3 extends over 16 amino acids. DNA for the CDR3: TGTGCCAGCAGCTACTCACGAGGACAGAGGAATTCACCCCTCCACTTT. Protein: CASSYSRGQRNSPLHF.

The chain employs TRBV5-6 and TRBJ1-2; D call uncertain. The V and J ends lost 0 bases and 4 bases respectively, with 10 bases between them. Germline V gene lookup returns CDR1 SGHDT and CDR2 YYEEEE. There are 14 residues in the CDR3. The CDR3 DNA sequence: TGTGCCAGCAGCTTGGAAGGGTACTCCTATGGCTACACCTTC. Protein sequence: CASSLEGYSYGYTF.

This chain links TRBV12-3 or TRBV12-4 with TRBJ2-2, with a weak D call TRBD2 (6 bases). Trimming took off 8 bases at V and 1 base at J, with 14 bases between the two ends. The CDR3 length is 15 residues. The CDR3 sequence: CASLGGIWNTGELFF. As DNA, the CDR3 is TGTGCCAGCTTGGGCGGGATTTGGAACACCGGGGAGCTGTTTTTT.

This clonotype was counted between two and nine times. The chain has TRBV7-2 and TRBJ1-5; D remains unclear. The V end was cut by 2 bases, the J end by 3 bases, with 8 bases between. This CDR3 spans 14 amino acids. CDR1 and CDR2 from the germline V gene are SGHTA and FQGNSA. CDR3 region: CASSLQGYNQPQHF. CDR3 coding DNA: TGTGCCAGCAGCTTACAAGGATACAATCAGCCCCAGCATTTT. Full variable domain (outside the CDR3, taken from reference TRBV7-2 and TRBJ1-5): GAGVSQSPSNKVTEKGKDVELRCDPISGHTALYWYRQSLGQGLEFLIYFQGNSAPDKSGLPSDRFSAERTGGSVSTLTIQRTQQEDSAVYLCASSLQGYNQPQHFGDGTRLSIL.

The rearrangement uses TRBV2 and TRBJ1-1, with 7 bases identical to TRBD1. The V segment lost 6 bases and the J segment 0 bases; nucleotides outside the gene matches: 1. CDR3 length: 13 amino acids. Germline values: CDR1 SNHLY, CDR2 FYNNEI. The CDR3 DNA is TGTGCCAGCAGAGGGACAGTGAACACTGAAGCTTTCTTT. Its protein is CASRGTVNTEAFF.

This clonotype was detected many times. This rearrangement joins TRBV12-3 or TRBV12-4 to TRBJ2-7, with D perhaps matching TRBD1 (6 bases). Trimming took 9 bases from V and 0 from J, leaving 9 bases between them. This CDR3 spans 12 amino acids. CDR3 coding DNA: TGTGCCAGTAGGACAGCCTCCTACGAGCAGTACTTC. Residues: CASRTASYEQYF.

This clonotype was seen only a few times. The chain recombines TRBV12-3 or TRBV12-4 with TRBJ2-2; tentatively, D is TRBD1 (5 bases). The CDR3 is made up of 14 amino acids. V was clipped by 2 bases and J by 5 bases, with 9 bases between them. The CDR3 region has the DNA TGTGCCAGCAGTTTAACAGGCCATACCGGGGAGCTGTTTTTT. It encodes CASSLTGHTGELFF.

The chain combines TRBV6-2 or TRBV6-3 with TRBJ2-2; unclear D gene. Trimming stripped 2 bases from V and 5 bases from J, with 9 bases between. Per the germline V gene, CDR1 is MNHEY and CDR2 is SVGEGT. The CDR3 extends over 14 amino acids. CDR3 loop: CASSYQEKTGELFF. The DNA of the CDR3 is TGTGCCAGCAGTTACCAAGAAAAGACCGGGGAGCTGTTTTTT.